The text below deals with one T cell receptor (beta chain). The data originate from a study of blood T cells in healthy people across ages. V lost 4 bases to trimming and J lost 8 bases; unmatched junction nucleotides: 17. This CDR3 spans 16 amino acids. Germline CDR1 reads SGHDT; CDR2 reads YYEEEE. Through a sample-barcoded 5' primer and a J-beta primer mix, a second PCR was run for about 6 to 11 cycles. In TCRdb, the 5' RACE reads were re-called with MiXCR into one record per CDR3 protein. Here the sample spans 800,000 to 950,000 distinct CDR3 sequences, 25% to 35% being singletons. A further study also used this sample, focusing on T cells of mothers and their children.

The clonotype was recovered from a woman in her 40s in good health. Material: blood. The V and J genes are TRBV5-6 and TRBJ1-2, with TRBD1 matching over 7 bases. This CDR3 is CASSPGQPTMGRGYTF. CDR3 nucleotides: TGTGCCAGCAGCCCGGGACAGCCCACTATGGGGAGAGGCTACACCTTC.